The 29 T cell receptor beta chains reported below all come from one sample, sequenced in a study of blood T cells in healthy people across ages. A second PCR, run for roughly 7 to 11 cycles, used a sample-barcoded 5' primer plus a J-beta primer mix. In TCRdb, the 5' RACE reads were re-called with MiXCR into one record per CDR3 protein. Of about 670,000 distinct CDR3 sequences in the sample, approximately 40% were seen once. What was sequenced was blood. The origin of the receptors is a man of 80 years or more in good health.

CDR3 DNA sequence: TGTGCCAGCAACCAACGACTATTAGATACGCAGTATTTT. Translated, it gives CASNQRLLDTQYF. This chain joins TRBV6-2 or TRBV6-3 and TRBJ2-3; maybe TRBD2 (5 bases). The CDR3 has 13 residues. V lost 7 bases, J lost 5 bases, and 13 bases lay in between. CDR1 is MNHEY, CDR2 SVGEGT, per germline.

Regarding this clonotype: With a much larger clone just one base away, this may be a read error. The gene calls are TRBV5-1 and TRBJ2-4; 11 bases agree with TRBD1. CDR1 SGHRS and CDR2 YFSETQ come from the germline V gene. There are 14 residues in the CDR3. The CDR3: CVSSPGTGGNIQYF. DNA of the CDR3: TGCGTCAGCAGCCCCGGGACAGGGGGGAACATTCAGTACTTC.

This clonotype has a single count. The V call is TRBV5-1, the J call TRBJ2-1, with 9 nucleotides matching TRBD2. Germline V gene lookup returns CDR1 SGHRS and CDR2 YFSETQ. This CDR3 contains 17 residues. The V gene end was trimmed by 2 bases and the J gene end by 7 bases; junction bases not matched to a gene: 13. CDR3 residues: CASSFDGGSGRLNEQFF. DNA of the CDR3: TGCGCCAGCAGCTTTGATGGGGGGAGCGGGAGGTTGAATGAGCAGTTCTTC.

This clonotype was detected a few times. This chain uses TRBV7-2 with TRBJ2-1, with 8 bases fitting TRBD2. This CDR3 region has 16 residues. Germline V CDR1 and CDR2: SGHTA, FQGNSA. V shed 4 bases and J 6 bases; nucleotides not matched to a gene: 11. In nucleotides, the CDR3 is TGTGCCAGCAGCTCGAGGGCGGGAGGCGGGCCCAATGAGCAGTTCTTC. It encodes CASSSRAGGGPNEQFF.

This clonotype has more than one count but fewer than ten. This chain links TRBV4-1 with TRBJ1-5, with a possible D match to TRBD1 (5 bases). The germline gives CDR1 MGHRA, CDR2 YSYEKL. With 0 bases removed from V and 2 bases from J, the gap between germline ends came to 8 bases. The CDR3 has 15 amino acids. The CDR3 region is CASSQDGRGNQPQHF. CDR3 bases: TGCGCCAGCAGCCAAGATGGCAGGGGCAATCAGCCCCAGCATTTT.

V gene TRBV2 combines with J gene TRBJ1-1, with 7 bases identical to TRBD1. This CDR3 is built from 14 residues. Germline V gives CDR1 SNHLY, CDR2 FYNNEI. V trimming: 7 bases; J trimming: 0 bases; junction bases outside the gene matches: 5. The CDR3 sequence is CASNSQGVNTEAFF. CDR3 in DNA: TGTGCCAGCAACTCCCAGGGGGTGAACACTGAAGCTTTCTTT.

The rearrangement joins TRBV18 to TRBJ2-7; unclear D gene. The last part of the DNA fits TRBJ2-1 better; the J call may be wrong. Germline CDR1 and CDR2: KGHSH and LQKENI. The CDR3 loop spans 15 amino acids. This chain's CDR3 is CASSPLAERSSKQFF. Here the CDR3 DNA reads TGTGCCAGCTCACCCTTGGCAGAGAGAAGTAGTAAGCAGTTCTTC.

The chain employs TRBV5-1 and TRBJ2-1, with 8 positions matching TRBD1. The CDR3 sequence is 18 residues long. CDR1 is SGHRS, CDR2 YFSETQ, per germline. With V trimmed by 0 bases and J by 0 bases, 8 bases remained unmatched. CDR3 residues: CASSLGAGQGASYNEQFF. The CDR3 DNA reads TGCGCCAGCAGCTTGGGGGCTGGGCAGGGGGCCTCCTACAATGAGCAGTTCTTC.

About this clonotype itself: At one boundary the junction diverges from the germline segment, which might be a read error. The V gene is TRBV7-7, the J gene TRBJ2-7; TRBD2 might be the D (6 bases). The CDR3 sequence is 13 residues long. CDR1 and CDR2 (germline): SSHAT, FNYEAQ (reference sequence). The CDR3 nucleotides are TGTGCTAGCAGTCCAATGGGGGGCTACGAGCAGTACTTC. Amino acid sequence: CASSPMGGYEQYF.

CDR3 in amino acids: CASSLAARAQTQYF. The CDR3 DNA follows: TGTGCCAGCAGCTTAGCGGCCAGGGCACAGACCCAGTACTTC. V gene TRBV7-6 combines with J gene TRBJ2-5; TRBD1 is a possible D gene (5 bases). The CDR3 covers 14 residues. Germline V gene data show CDR1 as SGHVS and CDR2 as FNYEAQ. Trimming stripped 0 bases from V and 6 bases from J, with 11 bases between.

The chain combines TRBV4-2 with TRBJ2-1, with D perhaps assigned TRBD1 or TRBD2 (6 bases each). CDR3 length equals 17 residues. Per germline, CDR1 LGHNA and CDR2 YNFKEQ. The V end lost 1 base, the J end lost 9 bases, and 22 bases lay between the germline ends. The CDR3 loop reads CASSQVTGAGRNGEQFF. The CDR3 DNA sequence: TGTGCCAGCAGCCAAGTGACGGGGGCTGGACGTAATGGTGAGCAGTTCTTC.

This clonotype has at least ten counts. The V gene is TRBV27, the J gene TRBJ1-4, with no clear D. This CDR3 comprises 14 residues. The V end lost 6 bases, the J end lost 8 bases, and 16 bases lay between the germline ends. Germline V gene lookup returns CDR1 MNHEY and CDR2 SMNVEV (reference sequence). In DNA, the CDR3 is TGTGCCAGCAGAACACCGGGAGCCCAAGAAAAACTGTTTTTT. Its protein is CASRTPGAQEKLFF.

J is TRBJ2-7 and V is TRBV4-3; D assignment may be TRBD1 or TRBD2 (5 bases each). CDR3 length equals 13 residues. V was cut by 2 bases and J by 3 bases, with 8 bases left in between. CDR1 is LGHNA, CDR2 YSLEER, per germline. This CDR3 is CASSQRDGYEQYF. The CDR3 DNA follows: TGCGCCAGCAGCCAACGGGACGGCTACGAGCAGTACTTC.

In this sample, this clonotype turned up many times. The V call is TRBV7-9, the J call TRBJ2-7; 12 bases align to TRBD2. Germline V gene lookup returns CDR1 SEHNR and CDR2 FQNEAQ (reference sequence). The CDR3 consists of 17 residues. V lost 5 bases to trimming and J lost 0 bases; unmatched junction nucleotides: 8. DNA for the CDR3: TGTGCCAGCAGCCCCCGGACTAGCGGGATCCACTCCTACGAGCAGTACTTC. It is translated as CASSPRTSGIHSYEQYF.

This clonotype was counted between two and nine times. The CDR3 loop reads CATSRAYEQFF. The CDR3 nucleotides are TGTGCCACCAGCAGGGCATACGAGCAGTTCTTC. V and J are TRBV15 and TRBJ2-1; no clear D. Looked up from germline, CDR1 is LNHNV and CDR2 is YYDKDF (reference sequence). Trimming left V 3 bases short and J 10 bases short, with 7 bases between. This CDR3 has 11 amino acids.

This clonotype occurred a few times. The V call is TRBV7-2, the J call TRBJ2-7; 10 positions agree with TRBD2. Germline-derived CDR1 and CDR2 are SGHTA and FQGNSA. The V segment lost 5 bases and the J segment 4 bases; nucleotides outside the gene matches: 8. This CDR3 has 15 amino acids. CDR3 sequence: CASSPSGRHAYEQYF. The CDR3 DNA is TGTGCCAGCAGCCCTAGCGGGAGACATGCGTACGAGCAGTACTTC.

This clonotype was counted at least ten times. The V gene is TRBV29-1, the J gene TRBJ2-7; the D gene could be TRBD1 or TRBD2 (5 bases each). Trimming left V 2 bases short and J 6 bases short, with 17 bases between. The germline V gene has CDR1 SQVTM and CDR2 ANQGSEA. This CDR3 has 14 residues. The CDR3 region is CSVERDPVGSEQYF. The CDR3, as DNA: TGCAGCGTTGAACGGGACCCCGTGGGCAGCGAGCAGTACTTC.

This clonotype occurred many times. The rearrangement uses TRBV4-1 and TRBJ2-1; 10 nucleotides line up with TRBD2. The CDR3 runs to 18 residues. CDR1 is MGHRA, CDR2 YSYEKL, per germline. V trimming: 0 bases; J trimming: 4 bases; junction bases outside the gene matches: 9. In DNA form, the CDR3 reads TGCGCCAGCAGCCAAGAAATGGATAGCGGGGGGTATTACAATGAGCAGTTCTTC. Its translation is CASSQEMDSGGYYNEQFF.

The CDR3 sequence: CASSPRVDEQFF. CDR3 DNA: TGTGCCAGCAGCCCAAGGGTCGATGAGCAGTTCTTC. The V gene is TRBV7-2, the J gene TRBJ2-1, with D hard to call. The V end lost 5 bases, the J end lost 8 bases, and 10 bases lay between the germline ends. Per germline, CDR1 SGHTA and CDR2 FQGNSA. This CDR3 is built from 12 residues.

This clonotype occurred a few times. The chain combines TRBV15 with TRBJ2-2; tentative D call: TRBD2 (6 bases). The V end was cut by 1 base, the J end by 8 bases, with 14 bases between. The CDR3 spans 15 residues. Germline V lookup: CDR1 LNHNV, CDR2 YYDKDF (reference sequence). The CDR3 bases are TGTGCCACCAGCAGAGCCCTCGGGGGAAGTGGGGAGCTGTTTTTT. Residues: CATSRALGGSGELFF.

On this clonotype: A read error may be the cause here, since a much bigger clone is one base away. The J gene is TRBJ2-7, the V gene TRBV4-3; tentative D call: TRBD2 (6 bases). The V gene's germline CDR1 is LGHNA and CDR2 YSLEER. The CDR3 sequence is 18 residues long. The DNA of the CDR3 is TGCACCAGCAGCCAAGATGCGGTATCGGGGGAGCTTGGATACGAGCAGTACTTC. Its translation is CTSSQDAVSGELGYEQYF.

This sequence joins TRBV30 and TRBJ2-5, with D possibly being TRBD2 (6 bases). This CDR3 has 17 amino acids. The V and J ends lost 3 bases and 4 bases respectively, with 24 bases between them. CDR1 and CDR2 from the germline V gene are GTSNPN and SVGIG (reference sequence). In nucleotides, the CDR3 is TGTGCCTGGAGCCCGTGGAGTGGGAGGAATCAGGGAGAGACCCAGTACTTC. It is translated as CAWSPWSGRNQGETQYF.

The V call is TRBV6-1, the J call TRBJ1-1; tentative D call: TRBD1 (5 bases). V was clipped by 8 bases and J by 3 bases, with 16 bases between them. The CDR3 consists of 14 residues. The V gene's germline CDR1 is MNHNS and CDR2 SASEGT. CDR3 sequence (DNA): TGTGCCAGCGGGGACCGACAGCAACACACTGAAGCTTTCTTT. Residues: CASGDRQQHTEAFF.

The chain links TRBV6-5 to TRBJ2-5; 8 bases are a match to TRBD2. Germline V lookup: CDR1 MNHEY, CDR2 SVGAGI. There are 11 residues in the CDR3. V shed 8 bases and J 11 bases; nucleotides not matched to a gene: 7. CDR3 sequence reads: CASATSGEQYF. CDR3 nucleotides: TGTGCCAGCGCCACTAGCGGAGAGCAGTACTTC.

This chain links TRBV4-2 with TRBJ2-5; D call uncertain. The CDR3 extends over 15 amino acids. V was cut by 1 base and J by 2 bases, with 11 bases left in between. Germline V gene lookup returns CDR1 LGHNA and CDR2 YNFKEQ. CDR3 region: CASSQGSPLQETQYF. The CDR3 bases are TGTGCCAGCAGCCAAGGATCCCCCTTACAAGAGACCCAGTACTTC.

A few counts support this clonotype. The CDR3 reads CASSFRRGVGETQYF. The CDR3 DNA sequence: TGTGCCAGCAGCTTTCGTAGGGGAGTTGGAGAGACCCAGTACTTC. This sequence joins TRBV7-2 and TRBJ2-5; D may correspond to TRBD1 or TRBD2 (5 bases each). The CDR3 loop spans 15 amino acids. V lost 3 bases and J lost 4, with 15 bases in between. Germline CDR1 reads SGHTA; CDR2 reads FQGNSA.

The chain recombines TRBV29-1 with TRBJ1-4, with D possibly matching TRBD1 (5 bases). V lost 6 bases, J lost 4 bases, and 21 bases lay in between. The CDR3 length is 16 residues. Germline V gives CDR1 SQVTM, CDR2 ANQGSEA. CDR3 nucleotide sequence: TGCAGCGTGGCAGGGTTAGCCGCAACTGGTAATGAAAAACTGTTTTTT. Its protein product is CSVAGLAATGNEKLFF. Supplemented by reference TRBV29-1 and TRBJ1-4, the full variable domain reads SAVISQKPSRDICQRGTSLTIQCQVDSQVTMMFWYRQQPGQSLTLIATANQGSEATYESGFVIDKFPISRPNLTFSTLTVSNMSPEDSSIYLCSVAGLAATGNEKLFFGSGTQLSVL.

V usage is TRBV5-4 and J usage is TRBJ2-7; D tentatively fits TRBD1 or TRBD2 (5 bases each). This CDR3 is built from 13 residues. Germline values: CDR1 SGHNT, CDR2 YYREEE (reference sequence). V was clipped by 6 bases and J by 3 bases, with 13 bases between them. Written as DNA, the CDR3 is TGTGCCAGCAACCGGGACCGCTACTACGAGCAGTACTTC. Its protein is CASNRDRYYEQYF.

The chain is built from TRBV20-1 and TRBJ1-2; D is unclear. CDR1 and CDR2 from the germline V gene are DFQATT and SNEGSKA (reference sequence). Trimming pared 4 bases from V and 0 bases from J, leaving 15 bases between. The CDR3 has 15 amino acids. The CDR3 DNA is TGCAGTGCTACACAATTGAGGGAGACTAACTATGGCTACACCTTC. It translates to CSATQLRETNYGYTF.